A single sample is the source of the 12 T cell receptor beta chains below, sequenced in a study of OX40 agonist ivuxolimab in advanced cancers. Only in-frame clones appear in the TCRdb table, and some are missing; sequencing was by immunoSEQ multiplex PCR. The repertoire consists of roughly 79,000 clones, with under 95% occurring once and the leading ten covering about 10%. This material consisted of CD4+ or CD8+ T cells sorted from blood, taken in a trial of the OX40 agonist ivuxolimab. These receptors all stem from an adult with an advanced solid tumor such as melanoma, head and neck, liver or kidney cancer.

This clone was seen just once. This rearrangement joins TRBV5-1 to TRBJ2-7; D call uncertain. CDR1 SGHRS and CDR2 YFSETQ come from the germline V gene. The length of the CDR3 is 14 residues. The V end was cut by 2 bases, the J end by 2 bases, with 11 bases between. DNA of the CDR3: TGCGCCAGCAGCTTACTTACTGGGACCTACGAGCAGTACTTC. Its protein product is CASSLLTGTYEQYF.

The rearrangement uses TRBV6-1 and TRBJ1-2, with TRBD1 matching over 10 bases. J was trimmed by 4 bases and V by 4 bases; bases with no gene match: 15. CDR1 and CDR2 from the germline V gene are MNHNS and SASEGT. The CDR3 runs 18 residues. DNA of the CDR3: TGTGCCAGCAGTGCGACCGGGACAGGGGACACTCCGAGCTATGGCTACACCTTC. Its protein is CASSATGTGDTPSYGYTF.

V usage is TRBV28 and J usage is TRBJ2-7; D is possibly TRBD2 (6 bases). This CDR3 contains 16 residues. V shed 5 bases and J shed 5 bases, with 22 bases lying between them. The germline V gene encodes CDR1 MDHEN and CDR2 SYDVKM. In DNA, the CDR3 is TGTGCCAGCAGTCCAATCGCGGGGTGGGGTATCGACGAGCAGTACTTC. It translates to CASSPIAGWGIDEQYF.

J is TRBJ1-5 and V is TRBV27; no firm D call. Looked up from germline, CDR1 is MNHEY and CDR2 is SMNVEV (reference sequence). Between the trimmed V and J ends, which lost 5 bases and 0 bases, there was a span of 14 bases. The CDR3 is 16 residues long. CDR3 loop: CASSPSWGDSNQPQHF. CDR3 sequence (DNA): TGTGCCAGCAGTCCCTCATGGGGAGATAGCAATCAGCCCCAGCATTTT.

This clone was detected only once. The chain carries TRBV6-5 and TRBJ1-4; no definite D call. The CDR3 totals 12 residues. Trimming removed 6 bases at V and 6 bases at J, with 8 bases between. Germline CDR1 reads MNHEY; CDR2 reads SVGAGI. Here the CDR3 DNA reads TGTGCCAGCAGCCCCAATTATGAAAAACTGTTTTTT. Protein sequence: CASSPNYEKLFF.

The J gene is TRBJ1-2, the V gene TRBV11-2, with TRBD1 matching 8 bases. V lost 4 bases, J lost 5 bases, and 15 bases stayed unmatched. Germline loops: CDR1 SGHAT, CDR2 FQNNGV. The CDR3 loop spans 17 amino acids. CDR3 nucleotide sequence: TGTGCCAGCAGCTCCTGGACAGGGAGGGAGCGCTTGTATGGCTACACCTTC. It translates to CASSSWTGRERLYGYTF.

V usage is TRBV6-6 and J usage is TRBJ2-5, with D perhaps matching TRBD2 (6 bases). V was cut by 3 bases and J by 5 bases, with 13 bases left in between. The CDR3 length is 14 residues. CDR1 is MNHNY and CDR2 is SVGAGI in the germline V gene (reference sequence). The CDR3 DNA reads TGTGCCAGCAGTTATGTGGGGACTGGGGAGACCCAGTACTTC. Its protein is CASSYVGTGETQYF.

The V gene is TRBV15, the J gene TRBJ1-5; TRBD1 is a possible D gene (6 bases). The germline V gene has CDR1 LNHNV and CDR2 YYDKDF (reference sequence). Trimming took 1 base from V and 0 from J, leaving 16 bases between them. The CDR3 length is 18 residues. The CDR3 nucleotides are TGTGCCACCAGCAGAGGGAAGGACAGAACTTATAGCAATCAGCCCCAGCATTTT. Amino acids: CATSRGKDRTYSNQPQHF.

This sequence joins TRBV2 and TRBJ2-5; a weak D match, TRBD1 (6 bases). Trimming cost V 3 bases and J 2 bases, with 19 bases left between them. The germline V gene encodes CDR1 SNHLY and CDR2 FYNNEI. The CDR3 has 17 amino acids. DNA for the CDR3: TGTGCCAGCAGTGAGAGTCCGGGACACTTATTACAAGAGACCCAGTACTTC. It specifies CASSESPGHLLQETQYF.

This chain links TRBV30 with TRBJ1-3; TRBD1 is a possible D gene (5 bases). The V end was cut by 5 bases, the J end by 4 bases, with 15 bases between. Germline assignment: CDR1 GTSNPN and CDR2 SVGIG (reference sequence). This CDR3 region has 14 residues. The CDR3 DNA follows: TGTGCCTGGGACAGTGTTAGGAGGGGAAACACCATATATTTT. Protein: CAWDSVRRGNTIYF.

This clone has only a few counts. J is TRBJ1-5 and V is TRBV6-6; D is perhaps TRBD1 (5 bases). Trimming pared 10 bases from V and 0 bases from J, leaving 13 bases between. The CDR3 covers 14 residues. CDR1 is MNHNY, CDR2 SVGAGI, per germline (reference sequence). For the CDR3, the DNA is TGTGCCATATGGGGGGGATATAGCAATCAGCCCCAGCATTTT. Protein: CAIWGGYSNQPQHF.

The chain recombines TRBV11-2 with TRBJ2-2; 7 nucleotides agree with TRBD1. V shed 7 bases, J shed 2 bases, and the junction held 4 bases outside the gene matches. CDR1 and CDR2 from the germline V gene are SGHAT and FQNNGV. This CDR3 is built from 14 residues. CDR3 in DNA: TGTGCCAGCACCGGGACAGATAACACCGGGGAGCTGTTTTTT. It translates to CASTGTDNTGELFF. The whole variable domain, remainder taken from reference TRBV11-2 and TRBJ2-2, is EAGVAQSPRYKIIEKRQSVAFWCNPISGHATLYWYQQILGQGPKLLIQFQNNGVVDDSQLPKDRFSAERLKGVDSTLKIQPAKLEDSAVYLCASTGTDNTGELFFGEGSRLTVL.